Each of the 5 T cell receptor beta chains below was sequenced from the same sample in a study of blood T cell repertoires in COVID-19. Assay used: immunoSEQ multiplex PCR; TCRdb lists only in-frame clones, some missing. The table includes approximately 250,000 clones, just under 85% detected once. The specimen was PBMCs or T cells enriched from blood (not recorded which). Source of these receptors: a man between 40 and 49 years old who had recovered from COVID-19.

The chain links TRBV29-1 to TRBJ1-4; a possible D gene is TRBD1 (6 bases). This CDR3 has 13 amino acids. V was clipped by 7 bases and J by 3 bases, with 12 bases between them. Germline V gene lookup returns CDR1 SQVTM and CDR2 ANQGSEA. The CDR3 DNA reads TGCAGCGGTTCAGGACAGCCTAATGAAAAACTGTTTTTT. This sequence encodes CSGSGQPNEKLFF.

The chain recombines TRBV4-3 with TRBJ2-7; 8 bases match TRBD1. With 4 bases clipped from V and 4 bases from J, the junction kept 6 bases outside the gene matches. The CDR3 is 14 amino acids. Looked up from germline, CDR1 is LGHNA and CDR2 is YSLEER. CDR3 loop: CASSRGQGRYEQYF. DNA for the CDR3: TGCGCCAGCAGCCGCGGACAGGGAAGGTACGAGCAGTACTTC.

The chain couples TRBV5-4 to TRBJ1-2, with D perhaps TRBD1 (6 bases). The CDR3 loop spans 12 amino acids. V gave up 6 bases and J gave up 5 bases, with 11 bases separating them. From germline, CDR1 is SGHNT and CDR2 YYREEE (reference sequence). In DNA form, the CDR3 reads TGTGCCAGCAATTTTCAGGGGTATGGCTACACCTTC. Its translation is CASNFQGYGYTF.

This clone was detected a few times. The chain couples TRBV29-1 to TRBJ2-5; 7 bases fit TRBD1. The CDR3 has 15 amino acids. The germline gives CDR1 SQVTM, CDR2 ANQGSEA. V shed 4 bases and J 5 bases; nucleotides not matched to a gene: 13. The CDR3 nucleotides are TGCAGCGTTGCCGGAGATAGGGGGCACCGGGAGACCCAGTACTTC. Translating it yields CSVAGDRGHRETQYF. Full variable domain (missing parts from reference TRBV29-1 and TRBJ2-5): SAVISQKPSRDICQRGTSLTIQCQVDSQVTMMFWYRQQPGQSLTLIATANQGSEATYESGFVIDKFPISRPNLTFSTLTVSNMSPEDSSIYLCSVAGDRGHRETQYFGPGTRLLVL.

The V call is TRBV2, the J call TRBJ1-1; D unclear. Germline CDR1 reads SNHLY; CDR2 reads FYNNEI. V was shortened by 7 bases and J by 3 bases, with 6 bases between the two germline ends. This CDR3 spans 11 amino acids. In DNA, the CDR3 is TGTGCCAGCAATGCGCACACTGAAGCTTTCTTT. Amino acid sequence: CASNAHTEAFF. Full variable domain (rest looked up from reference TRBV2 and TRBJ1-1): EPEVTQTPSHQVTQMGQEVILRCVPISNHLYFYWYRQILGQKVEFLVSFYNNEISEKSEIFDDQFSVERPDGSNFTLKIRSTKLEDSAMYFCASNAHTEAFFGQGTRLTVV.